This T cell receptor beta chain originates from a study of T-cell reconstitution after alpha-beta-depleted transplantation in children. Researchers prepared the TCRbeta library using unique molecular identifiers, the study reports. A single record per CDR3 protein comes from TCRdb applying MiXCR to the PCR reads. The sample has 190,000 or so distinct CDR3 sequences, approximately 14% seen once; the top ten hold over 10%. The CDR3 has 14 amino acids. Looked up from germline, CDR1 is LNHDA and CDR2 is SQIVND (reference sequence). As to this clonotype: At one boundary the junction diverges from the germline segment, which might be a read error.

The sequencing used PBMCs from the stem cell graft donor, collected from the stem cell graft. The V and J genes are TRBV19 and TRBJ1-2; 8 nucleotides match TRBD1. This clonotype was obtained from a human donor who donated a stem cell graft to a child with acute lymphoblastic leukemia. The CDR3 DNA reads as TGTGCCAGTAGTCGGGGACAGGTCTATGATGGATACACCTTC. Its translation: CASSRGQVYDGYTF.